The rows below give T cell receptor beta chains drawn from one sample of a study of T cell responses to AZD1222 COVID-19 vaccine. Sequencing used immunoSEQ multiplex PCR; TCRdb keeps in-frame clones, though not all of them. The sample comprises approximately 70,000 clones, 80% of which are singletons, and 11% to 15% rests with the top ten. Specimen: peripheral blood, collected 28 days after the second AZD1222 dose. Receptors were obtained from an adult who received the AZD1222 COVID-19 vaccine. Both conserved end residues are part of each CDR3. Each record gives: V gene, J gene, D gene, clone size, CDR3 protein, CDR3 DNA. The D gene is left open where the match is weak. Where a row states a size, it is once, few, many or the class of an expanded clone; other rows omit it.

TRBV5-4	TRBJ1-2	.	.	CASSSGNGYTF	TGTGCCAGCAGCTCCGGGAATGGCTACACCTTC
TRBV4-3	TRBJ1-6	.	.	CASSQDKGINSPLHF	TGCGCCAGCAGCCAAGACAAGGGCATTAATTCACCCCTCCACTTT
TRBV19	TRBJ1-1	.	.	CASSIGFVAFF	TGTGCCAGTAGTATAGGGTTTGTAGCTTTCTTT
TRBV7-8	TRBJ2-3	TRBD1	.	CASSYPTRQGANTQYF	TGTGCCAGCAGTTATCCAACCCGACAGGGAGCGAATACGCAGTATTTT
TRBV11-2	TRBJ1-2	.	.	CASSPPGHRFYGYTF	TGTGCCAGCAGCCCTCCGGGACATAGGTTCTATGGCTACACCTTC
TRBV24-1	TRBJ2-3	.	.	CATSDTGADTQYF	TGTGCCACCAGTGATACCGGGGCAGATACGCAGTATTTT
TRBV15	TRBJ2-6	.	many	CATSRGDSAGANVLTF	TGTGCCACCAGCAGAGGTGACAGTGCCGGGGCCAACGTCCTGACTTTC
TRBV7-2	TRBJ2-7	.	.	CASSHAGVGEQYF	TGTGCCAGCAGCCATGCAGGGGTAGGCGAGCAGTACTTC
TRBV27	TRBJ2-5	TRBD2	.	CASGLAGAFQETQYF	TGTGCCAGCGGATTAGCGGGGGCCTTCCAAGAGACCCAGTACTTC
TRBV9	TRBJ2-1	TRBD2	.	CASSVEPSGPSAEQFF	TGTGCCAGCAGCGTAGAGCCTAGCGGGCCCTCCGCTGAGCAGTTCTTC
TRBV4-3	TRBJ1-2	.	.	CASSQGAGPYGYTF	TGCGCCAGCAGCCAAGGAGCCGGGCCATATGGCTACACCTTC
TRBV11-2	TRBJ1-2	.	.	CASSLDRQNGYTF	TGTGCCAGCAGCTTAGATCGGCAAAATGGCTACACCTTC
TRBV5-4	TRBJ1-2	TRBD1	.	CASRSPGQGVQVDGYTF	TGTGCCAGCAGATCTCCGGGACAGGGGGTTCAGGTCGATGGCTACACCTTC
TRBV6-6	TRBJ1-5	.	.	CASSYPSFNQPQHF	TGTGCCAGCAGTTATCCCAGCTTCAATCAGCCCCAGCATTTT
TRBV5-4	TRBJ2-1	.	.	CASSPLDGGLNNEQFF	TGTGCCAGCAGCCCGCTGGATGGGGGGCTCAACAATGAGCAGTTCTTC
TRBV3-1/TRBV3-2	TRBJ2-7	.	.	CASSRQASAYEQYF	TGTGCCAGCAGCCGACAGGCCTCCGCCTACGAGCAGTACTTC